Detailed here is one T cell receptor (beta chain). Antigen specificity is unknown. The sample holds other DNA sequences that translate to the same CDR3. Measured with immunoSEQ multiplex PCR; TCRdb has only the in-frame clones, and not every one. This sample yields over 2,000,000 clones, of which around 95% are seen a single time; about 1.7% belongs to the top ten. The V end was cut by 0 bases, the J end by 0 bases, with 3 bases between. There are 13 residues in the CDR3. Per germline, CDR1 SGDLS and CDR2 YYNGEE. The data derive from a study of shared clonotypes between healthy human individuals. Looking at the study overall: The donor pool was made up of a couple of women and a few men aged 18 to 49.

CD45RO-negative CD8 cells positively selected for CCR7 made up the naive population, which excluded terminally differentiated effector memory CD45RA+ cells. Study outcomes and limitations: Generation probabilities were higher for clonotypes shared across all four sorted-subset donors than for unshared ones. Estimated clonotype richness was generally higher in naive than memory subsets.

The material sequenced was naive CD8+ T cells from PBMCs. The genes are TRBV9 and TRBJ1-1; D is uncertain. This receptor was identified in a man aged 18 to 35 in good health. Some clones in this sample may be carry-over from other donors' samples. The CDR3 region is CASSVDVNTEAFF. In DNA, the CDR3 is TGTGCCAGCAGCGTAGACGTGAACACTGAAGCTTTCTTT.